This T cell receptor (beta chain) was sequenced in a study of blood T cell repertoires in COVID-19. Overall study: Whether acute or convalescent, the COVID-19 samples came from the United States, Italy and Spain. T cells, B-cell-depleted T cells, or PBMCs provided the cDNA or gDNA that served as material.

Original data processing: Nucleated cell number was recorded as an estimate derived from reference gene primer amplification. Assay: immunoSEQ multiplex PCR; the TCRdb copy retains only in-frame clones and omits some. V and J calls and clone size are those listed in that table; D and trimming were worked out from the DNA. The sample records about 87,000 clones, 70% to 90% being singletons. In this sample, this clone turned up once. V dropped 5 bases and J dropped 6 bases, with 11 bases sitting between them. The germline V gene encodes CDR1 MGHRA and CDR2 YSYEKL. The CDR3 sequence is 12 residues long. V gene TRBV4-1 combines with J gene TRBJ2-7, with D perhaps matching TRBD2 (6 bases). Sequencing was performed on peripheral blood. The TCR comes from a woman of 80 years or more with COVID-19, enrolled during active disease. The CDR3 DNA reads TGCGCCAGCAGCTTTAGCGGTCGCGAGCAGTACTTC. Protein product: CASSFSGREQYF.